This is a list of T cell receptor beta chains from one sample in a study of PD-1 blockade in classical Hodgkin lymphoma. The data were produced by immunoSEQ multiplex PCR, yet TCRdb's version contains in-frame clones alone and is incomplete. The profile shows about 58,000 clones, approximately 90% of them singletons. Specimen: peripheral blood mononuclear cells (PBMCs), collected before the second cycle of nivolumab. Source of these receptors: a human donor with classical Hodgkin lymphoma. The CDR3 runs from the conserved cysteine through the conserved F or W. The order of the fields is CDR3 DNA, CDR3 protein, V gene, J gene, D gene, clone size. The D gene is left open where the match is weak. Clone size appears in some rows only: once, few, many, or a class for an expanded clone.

CDR3nt: TGTGCCAGCAGCCAAGATGGGGCGGGAGGCTACAATGAGCAGTTCTTC
CDR3aa: CASSQDGAGGYNEQFF
v_gene: TRBV4-2
j_gene: TRBJ2-1
d_gene: TRBD2
abundance: NA

CDR3nt: TGTGCCAGCAGCCAAGTTTCCGGGGAGCTGTTTTTT
CDR3aa: CASSQVSGELFF
v_gene: TRBV14
j_gene: TRBJ2-2
d_gene: NA
abundance: NA

CDR3nt: TGTGCCAGCAGTTACACGGGCTCCTACGAGCAGTACTTC
CDR3aa: CASSYTGSYEQYF
v_gene: TRBV6-5
j_gene: TRBJ2-7
d_gene: NA
abundance: once

CDR3nt: TGTGCCAGCAGCTTTGATCGAACGGAAAAACTGTTTTTT
CDR3aa: CASSFDRTEKLFF
v_gene: TRBV5-6
j_gene: TRBJ1-4
d_gene: NA
abundance: NA

CDR3nt: TGTGCCAGCTCACAGGAGGAAGCTTTCTTT
CDR3aa: CASSQEEAFF
v_gene: TRBV18
j_gene: TRBJ1-1
d_gene: NA
abundance: NA

CDR3nt: TGTGCCAGCAGCTATGGCGGGGAGCTGTTTTTT
CDR3aa: CASSYGGELFF
v_gene: TRBV5-6
j_gene: TRBJ2-2
d_gene: NA
abundance: NA

CDR3nt: TGCGCCAGCAGCCAGGGGGACAGCAACAATGAGCAGTTCTTC
CDR3aa: CASSQGDSNNEQFF
v_gene: TRBV4-3
j_gene: TRBJ2-1
d_gene: TRBD1
abundance: NA

CDR3nt: TGTGCCAGCAGTGGCACAGGTATCGGAGAGACCCAGTACTTC
CDR3aa: CASSGTGIGETQYF
v_gene: TRBV28
j_gene: TRBJ2-5
d_gene: NA
abundance: NA

CDR3nt: TGTGCCAGCAGCCGAGAAACGGCCTATGGCTACACCTTC
CDR3aa: CASSRETAYGYTF
v_gene: TRBV5-4
j_gene: TRBJ1-2
d_gene: NA
abundance: NA

CDR3nt: TGCAGTGCTATGCAAGAGACCCAGTACTTC
CDR3aa: CSAMQETQYF
v_gene: TRBV20-1
j_gene: TRBJ2-5
d_gene: NA
abundance: NA

CDR3nt: TGTGCCAGCAGCCAAGGGCGGGCGGGGGCCAACGTCCTGACTTTC
CDR3aa: CASSQGRAGANVLTF
v_gene: TRBV14
j_gene: TRBJ2-6
d_gene: NA
abundance: NA

CDR3nt: TGTGCCAGTAGTATGGAAAACCCGGGACGGAGGTCGGTCGAGCAGTACTTC
CDR3aa: CASSMENPGRRSVEQYF
v_gene: TRBV19
j_gene: TRBJ2-7
d_gene: NA
abundance: NA

CDR3nt: TGTGCCAGCAGCCAGGTCGGGACTAGCTCTTCTGAGCAGTACTTC
CDR3aa: CASSQVGTSSSEQYF
v_gene: TRBV4-2
j_gene: TRBJ2-7
d_gene: TRBD2
abundance: NA

CDR3nt: TGTGCCAGCAGCCCGAGGCTGGGACTAGCGGGAGCCATGGCCGGGGAGCTGTTTTTT
CDR3aa: CASSPRLGLAGAMAGELFF
v_gene: TRBV7-8
j_gene: TRBJ2-2
d_gene: TRBD2
abundance: NA

CDR3nt: TGTGCCAGCTCCAGAGGCGGGGAGCTGTTTTTT
CDR3aa: CASSRGGELFF
v_gene: TRBV14
j_gene: TRBJ2-2
d_gene: NA
abundance: NA

CDR3nt: TGTGCCAGCAGCTTCTTGGGTGTAGCGGGAGCCGTGGGGACCCAGTACTTC
CDR3aa: CASSFLGVAGAVGTQYF
v_gene: TRBV27
j_gene: TRBJ2-5
d_gene: TRBD2
abundance: NA

CDR3nt: TGTGCCAGCAGCGGCAGCTCTAATGAAAAACTGTTTTTT
CDR3aa: CASSGSSNEKLFF
v_gene: TRBV6-5
j_gene: TRBJ1-4
d_gene: NA
abundance: NA

CDR3nt: TGCGCCAGCAGCCAACGGCAACCCCACGGGACACCATACGAGCAGTACTTC
CDR3aa: CASSQRQPHGTPYEQYF
v_gene: TRBV4-1
j_gene: TRBJ2-7
d_gene: NA
abundance: NA

CDR3nt: TGTGCCTGGAGTGTATGGCAGGGTGCTTATGGCTACACCTTC
CDR3aa: CAWSVWQGAYGYTF
v_gene: TRBV30
j_gene: TRBJ1-2
d_gene: NA
abundance: once

CDR3nt: TGTGCCAGCAGCTTTCTAGCGGGGGGAAGCACAGATACGCAGTATTTT
CDR3aa: CASSFLAGGSTDTQYF
v_gene: TRBV11-1
j_gene: TRBJ2-3
d_gene: TRBD2
abundance: NA

CDR3nt: TGTGCCAGCAGCTCGGACAGGGTACAGTCTGGAAACACCATATATTTT
CDR3aa: CASSSDRVQSGNTIYF
v_gene: TRBV5-4
j_gene: TRBJ1-3
d_gene: TRBD1
abundance: NA

CDR3nt: TGTGCCAGCAGCTTAGCCAGAACCTACGAGCAGTACTTC
CDR3aa: CASSLARTYEQYF
v_gene: TRBV7-2
j_gene: TRBJ2-7
d_gene: NA
abundance: once

CDR3nt: TGCGCCAGCAGTGAGTATAGGTGCCCCGGGGAGCTGTTTTTT
CDR3aa: CASSEYRCPGELFF
v_gene: TRBV10-1
j_gene: TRBJ2-2
d_gene: NA
abundance: NA

CDR3nt: TGTGCCAGCTGTAGGGGGAAGTCTGGAAACACCATATATTTT
CDR3aa: CASCRGKSGNTIYF
v_gene: TRBV28
j_gene: TRBJ1-3
d_gene: NA
abundance: NA

CDR3nt: TGCGCCAGCAGATTCTCTAGCGGGAGGCTTCCCCCCTACGAGCAGTACTTC
CDR3aa: CASRFSSGRLPPYEQYF
v_gene: TRBV10-1
j_gene: TRBJ2-7
d_gene: TRBD2
abundance: NA

CDR3nt: TGCGCCAGCAGCTTAGCCACTACTAACTATGGCTACACCTTC
CDR3aa: CASSLATTNYGYTF
v_gene: TRBV5-1
j_gene: TRBJ1-2
d_gene: NA
abundance: NA

CDR3nt: TGTGCCAGCAGTGAAGTTGGGGGAAGTCGAGCTTTCTTT
CDR3aa: CASSEVGGSRAFF
v_gene: TRBV25-1
j_gene: TRBJ1-1
d_gene: NA
abundance: NA

CDR3nt: TGTGCCAGCAGCCCCCCAGGGGCTAGCGGGAGTAGATACAATGAGCAGTTCTTC
CDR3aa: CASSPPGASGSRYNEQFF
v_gene: TRBV7-9
j_gene: TRBJ2-1
d_gene: TRBD2
abundance: NA

CDR3nt: TGTGCCAGCAGCGTCAGACTAGAACTCACCGGGGAGCTGTTTTTT
CDR3aa: CASSVRLELTGELFF
v_gene: TRBV9
j_gene: TRBJ2-2
d_gene: NA
abundance: NA

CDR3nt: TGTGCCAGTACCCCGGCGGTCTGGGGCGAGCAGTACTTC
CDR3aa: CASTPAVWGEQYF
v_gene: TRBV19
j_gene: TRBJ2-7
d_gene: NA
abundance: NA

CDR3nt: TGTGCCAGCAGTACCACAGGGTCCGGGGCCAACGTCCTGACTTTC
CDR3aa: CASSTTGSGANVLTF
v_gene: TRBV28
j_gene: TRBJ2-6
d_gene: NA
abundance: NA

CDR3nt: TGTGCCAGCAGTTCAGGTACCTACATGAACACTGAAGCTTTCTTT
CDR3aa: CASSSGTYMNTEAFF
v_gene: TRBV27
j_gene: TRBJ1-1
d_gene: NA
abundance: NA

CDR3nt: TGTGCCAGCAGTTACTCGGGGCGGGAGGGCCTGGGGACCCAGTACTTC
CDR3aa: CASSYSGREGLGTQYF
v_gene: TRBV6-5
j_gene: TRBJ2-5
d_gene: TRBD2
abundance: NA

CDR3nt: TGTGCCAGCAGCCACGGGGGACAGGCGTTAGCTAACTATGGCTACACCTTC
CDR3aa: CASSHGGQALANYGYTF
v_gene: TRBV4-2
j_gene: TRBJ1-2
d_gene: TRBD1
abundance: NA

CDR3nt: TGCGCCAGCAACACACCCCTCCGGGGTTACGGAGGCTACACCTTC
CDR3aa: CASNTPLRGYGGYTF
v_gene: TRBV10-1
j_gene: TRBJ1-2
d_gene: NA
abundance: NA

CDR3nt: TGTGCCAGCAGCGTAGCCGCGGGGGGGGATTATGGCTACACCTTC
CDR3aa: CASSVAAGGDYGYTF
v_gene: TRBV9
j_gene: TRBJ1-2
d_gene: NA
abundance: NA

CDR3nt: TGTGCCAGCAGCTCACGAGGGGACAGGGGTTCCTACGAGCAGTACTTC
CDR3aa: CASSSRGDRGSYEQYF
v_gene: TRBV7-9
j_gene: TRBJ2-7
d_gene: TRBD1
abundance: once